Given below is one T cell receptor (beta chain) in context. Antigen unknown. This entry is derived from a study of T cell repertoires in cytomegalovirus infection. Across the study: Public TCR beta signatures marked donors with CMV infection and the matching HLA.

The CDR3 is made up of 13 amino acids. Trimming pared 5 bases from V and 1 base from J, leaving 8 bases between. Germline values: CDR1 ENHRY, CDR2 SYGVKD. MiXCR, run by TCRdb on the reads, gives a single entry per CDR3 protein. The sample yields hundreds of thousands of distinct CDR3 sequences, approximately 32% seen once. Study-wide results and caveats: HLA-C-restricted TCR beta clonotypes specific for CMV led the ex vivo response. Cumulated frequencies of public TCR beta families served to identify carriers of CMV plus the relevant HLA.

The sequencing input was PBMCs. V usage is TRBV10-3 and J usage is TRBJ1-1; possible D gene TRBD1, 5 bases. The sequence was collected from a human donor in good health (CMV status not recorded). Some clones in this sample may be carry-over from other donors' samples. The DNA for the CDR3 is TGTGCCATCAGTCGCGGGGCGAACACTGAAGCTTTCTTT. Encoded protein: CAISRGANTEAFF.